This TCR beta chain was obtained from a study of cytomegalovirus exposure and HLA in healthy donors (dated by TCRdb to about 2017). In the study overall: According to an earlier analysis of a few hundred of the donors, 200 million or so T cells yielded roughly 100 million unique TCR beta sequences and about 300 Gb of sequence data. To study patterns of TCR occurrence, a later analysis re-analyzed previously published TCR beta repertoires from 650 to 750 donors and added high-resolution HLA genotyping. Both class I and class II loci were covered by HLA typing, at four-digit resolution. The study aimed to test whether cataloging public T cell receptors could reveal signatures of past pathogen exposure. About 330 gigabases of sequencing data and approximately 92 million unique TCR sequences made up an early release that covered 500 to 650 HLA-typed donors. Besides the first cohort of 666 subjects, a separate validation cohort made up of roughly 120 different subjects was used. The genetic ancestry cluster associated with self-reported Caucasian donors included 80% to 90% of the roughly 400 genotyped donors. The T cell repertoires of 666 subjects were profiled by immunosequencing and related to cytomegalovirus serostatus. The study combined high-throughput TCR immunosequencing, statistical association of individual TCRs with disease status, and machine learning to predict cytomegalovirus infection status. Four to six DR-DQ haplotypes were handled as single units for association and clustering, since linkage in the cohort was strong. An earlier analysis of several hundred of the donors applied high-throughput TCR beta sequencing to assess whether each TCR beta V gene segment acted as functional or pseudogenic. On average, roughly 250,000 unique TCR beta nucleotide sequences were sequenced per donor among more than 350 genotyped donors of the cohort, with roughly 18% of those sequences being non-productive. Donor age, sex, ethnicity and CMV serostatus were compiled alongside the repertoire data. Rather than drawing on any new phenotypic data, the later analysis identified candidate immune exposures from TCR beta sequences and the way those sequences occurred across donors. Every repertoire in the discovery cohort had been generated on one and the same sequencing platform. In a later genetic analysis, genome-wide SNP genotypes for about 55% of the 666 donors were used, and that subset was treated as a discovery cohort. The number of donors typed differed by locus, with roughly 620-640 for A, B, C, DRB1 and DQB1, 522 for DQA1, nearly 610 for DPA1, and some 440 for DPB1.

Broad study findings and their caveats: A later analysis reported that several top co-occurrence clusters appeared linked to parvovirus B19, influenza, CMV and Epstein-Barr virus. The study gave a list of 150 to 200 TCR beta chains associated with cytomegalovirus. The authors suggested that the approach could potentially be extended to other disease states and immunological phenotypes. In a later analysis, HLA-associated TCR beta chains were found to be more clonally expanded and to have lower generation probabilities than equally common non-associated chains. A further reported finding was that TCR beta sequences accurately predicted the HLA-A and HLA-B alleles for most subjects in the first cohort. Specific HLA alleles were associated with 15,000 to 20,000 TCR beta sequences at a false discovery rate of 0.05 in a later analysis. Presence/absence analyses assumed roughly uniform sequencing depth across donors, an assumption that may not hold. HLA typing was unavailable for some donors at each locus, so association tests used only the typed subset. The cohort was sequenced for TCR beta chains only, and without alpha or paired-chain data the features that could be detected were limited. For the cohort, immune exposure information was limited to CMV serostatus. According to a later analysis, TCR association rates differed among HLA loci, with DRB1 alleles showing the most associated TCRs and HLA-C alleles showing the fewest. In an earlier analysis of about 550 of the donors, most TCR beta V segments were observed in productive rearrangements about 87% or about 30% of the time, broadly matching IMGT annotations. About 15 rarely observed V segments, including chromosome 9 orphons, were excluded from the earlier analysis of some 590 of the donors because counts were too low. Linkage disequilibrium might explain the correlated functional status among segregating V segments, but an unknown experimental factor could not be ruled out. Strong co-occurrence of HLA alleles, especially DR and DQ, made assigning TCR associations to individual alleles difficult. In a later genetic analysis, a missense DCLRE1C variant was associated with V-gene and J-gene trimming of TCR beta chains, and the association was replicated in an independent cohort. A cluster of highly shared sequence variants was judged likely to be a technical artifact of the sequencing pipeline. In vitro tests confirmed that a few of the cytomegalovirus-associated TCR beta chains recognize cytomegalovirus antigens. Cytomegalovirus status was reported to be diagnosed by the classifier with high specificity and sensitivity in both the original and validation cohorts. A later analysis found that most CMV-associated TCR beta chains appeared HLA-restricted, with HLA associations seemingly driven largely by CMV exposure. A later genetic analysis reported fewer N-insertions in productive TCRs among donors in an Asian-associated ancestry cluster than the 666-donor mean. Most TCR sequences were observed very rarely across donors, whereas some public TCRs were present in many individuals.

The protocol used for the library was the immunoSEQ multiplex PCR assay. A mixture of 60 forward primers for TCR Vbeta segments and 13 reverse primers for TCR Jbeta segments was used in the multiplex PCR. A multiplex PCR assay on genomic DNA amplified the CDR3 region of rearranged TCR beta genes. The Illumina HiSeq System was used to sequence the amplified TCR beta libraries as 87-base-pair reads. The published analysis was carried out like this. A later analysis tallied tens of millions of unique TCR beta chains across the 660 or so repertoires, and approximately 11 million of those chains were shared by two or more donors. A nearest-neighbor algorithm error-corrected the raw reads and collapsed the reads into unique sequences, merging closely related sequences to remove PCR and sequencing errors. To assign V, D and J gene segments, CDR3 sequences were aligned to IMGT reference sequences. Each retained sequence needed at least a six-nucleotide match to both a V gene segment and a J gene segment. Rearrangements were called productive when the CDR3 lacked stop codons and stayed in frame with V and J; all others were non-productive. Following IMGT convention, CDR3 was defined as the stretch from the second conserved V-encoded cysteine to the conserved J-encoded phenylalanine. In an earlier analysis of some 550 of the donors, sequences lacking an unambiguous match to a single V gene segment were excluded. An earlier analysis of almost 600 of the donors classified V segments as functional when productive rearrangements were above 56.7% and as segregating when the standard deviation between donors was above 5%. A statistical classification framework was built for diagnosing cytomegalovirus status from the catalog of TCR beta chain sequences. V and J gene assignment, in a later analysis, came from comparing TCR nucleotide sequences with IMGT/GENE-DB human TR gene sequences. A later analysis assigned CDR3 sequences and most-parsimonious VDJ recombination scenarios with the TCRdist pipeline. In a later analysis, each TCR beta chain was defined by its CDR3 amino acid sequence together with its V-gene family, and reads without a unique V-gene family were excluded. A later analysis removed nearly 600 highly shared, low-generation-probability nucleotide sequences to deal with suspected cross-contamination and a sequencing artifact. In a later analysis, a clonal expansion index for each public chain was calculated from normalized within-repertoire ranks of inferred template counts. Generation probabilities in a later analysis came from a VDJ recombination model fitted to out-of-frame rearrangements, and those results were checked against IGoR. In a later analysis, TCR-TCR, TCR-HLA and TCR-CMV co-occurrence was scored with hypergeometric tests, and a repertoire-size bias correction was applied to TCR pairs. False discovery rates were estimated in a later analysis by permuting HLA or CMV assignments 20 times. In a later analysis, co-occurring TCRs were grouped with DBSCAN, and TCRdist sequence similarity was added when clustering was performed within HLA-allele-positive subsets. Repertoires with fewer than 30,000 or more than 120,000 public chains, plus five repertoires with anomalous nucleotide sharing, were excluded from co-occurrence clustering. TCRdb re-hosts the immuneACCESS table, in-frame sequences only. Its copies lack some clones; in the studies checked, an unresolved V gene accounts for under half of them, and the cause for the rest is not known. Clone size and the V and J calls come from that table; the DNA yielded D and trimming. The sample's clone listing holds around 75,000 clones. The ten biggest clones cover roughly an eighth of the sample.

Comments on this clone: Its binding antigen is unknown.

The cohort was made up of 666 healthy bone marrow donors. Cohort members were all nominally healthy when sampled, although unrecorded immune exposures were likely present. The donor was CMV seropositive and belonged to the group of 250 to 300 seropositive cohort members. A peripheral blood sample was collected from each donor, and TCR beta sequencing was performed on peripheral blood mononuclear cells. The Qiagen DNeasy Blood Extraction Kit was used to extract genomic DNA from the blood cell samples. The sequence came from a man aged 50-59 years in good health and CMV-seropositive. The source material was PBMCs.

The CDR3 protein is CASIPAGPSTDTQYF. The sequenced DNA: TGCGCCAGCATCCCAGCGGGGCCTAGCACAGATACGCAGTATTTT. The chain is encoded by TRBV10-1 joined to TRBJ2-3; a stretch of 7 junction bases matches TRBD2. Taken from cysteine to phenylalanine, the CDR3 has 15 residues. Solely the CDR3 DNA is kept, with 45 bases framed from the first base. CDR1 and CDR2 were assigned from the germline V gene (reference sequence) as WNHNN and SYGVQD. From V the trimming removes 7 bases and from J it removes 0 bases, while the gene matches leave 7 bases of the junction unaccounted for.